The rows below give T cell receptor beta chains drawn from one sample of a study of cytomegalovirus exposure and HLA in healthy donors. Only in-frame clones appear in the TCRdb table, and some are missing; sequencing was by immunoSEQ multiplex PCR. The sample includes roughly 330,000 clones, approximately 90% of them seen just once. The material sequenced was PBMCs. The source is a woman in her 30s in good health and CMV-seropositive. Each CDR3 is given without its conserved first and last residue. A D gene is named only where the DNA matches it firmly. Clone size appears in some rows only: once, few, many, or a class for an expanded clone.

clone_size	v_call	d_call	j_call	cdr3_aa
.	TRBV29-1	TRBD2	TRBJ2-2	SVEQSGRNTGELF
.	TRBV11-1	TRBD2	TRBJ2-7	ASSFSGSSYEQY
.	TRBV11-2	.	TRBJ2-5	ASRMGETQY
.	TRBV9	.	TRBJ1-3	ASSALDGGGNTIY
.	TRBV11-2	.	TRBJ2-3	ASSSLGLGASDTQY
.	TRBV6-1	TRBD2	TRBJ2-1	ASSLSGRRNNEQF
.	TRBV10-3	.	TRBJ2-1	AISESGTRPNNEQF
once	TRBV6-5	.	TRBJ2-3	ASSLTASTDTQY
.	TRBV7-8	TRBD2	TRBJ2-1	ASSPPTSGIGEQF
.	TRBV4-3	.	TRBJ2-6	ASSQLGGANVLT
.	TRBV6-1	TRBD1	TRBJ2-7	ASSEAFSGTGHEQY
.	TRBV27	TRBD2	TRBJ2-2	ASSLLAGGPRGTGELF
.	TRBV5-1	.	TRBJ1-1	ASSLALGSFTDTEAF
.	TRBV10-3	.	TRBJ1-1	AISEGHSRGSNTEAF
.	TRBV9	.	TRBJ1-1	ASSVETGQNTEAF
.	TRBV25-1	TRBD2	TRBJ2-7	ASSGSRNPSGNSYEQY
.	TRBV5-1	.	TRBJ1-3	ASSLAGSSGNTIY